This T cell receptor beta chain was sequenced for a study of T cells in localized non-small cell lung cancer (dated by TCRdb to 2018 to 2020). Background on the whole study: The study analyzed T cell repertoires of 200 to 250 early-stage NSCLC patients, comparing tumors and uninvolved tumor-adjacent lungs. The cohort consisted of about 240 treatment-naive NSCLC patients whose localized lung tumors had been resected. NSCLC patients had a mean age of around 66 years, and around 130 were male and over 85 female. Broad study findings and their caveats: Because multi-region sequencing of the tumors was not done, intratumor heterogeneity could not be ruled out. Of the top 100 tumor clones, a median of 57 were detected in paired uninvolved adjacent lung; under 35 were also among that lung's top 100. Higher blood T cell density associated with longer overall survival, while higher adjacent-lung clonality associated with shorter survival. The highest T cell clonality was observed in uninvolved tumor-adjacent lung, where clonality exceeded that of tumor, suggesting that antigenic responses were more focused in uninvolved tumor-adjacent lung. Because the study design was exploratory, TCR variables were selected using unadjusted p-values without false-discovery rate correction.

This clone was seen only a few times. What antigen it recognizes has not been identified. Base-call qualities are not available, and no considerably larger clone is one nucleotide away. TCR beta CDR3 regions were sequenced from DNA using the immunoSEQ Assay. In the original analysis: T cell density was computed as TCR beta template counts normalized to usable DNA estimated by amplifying housekeeping genes. Richness was estimated with the preseqR package, extrapolating to 400,000 templates for PBMC samples and 120,000 templates for tissue samples. Clonality was defined by subtracting Pielou's evenness from one. Tissue-enriched TCRs were identified by differential abundance testing using productive amino-acid clonotypes, minimum total count 5 and alpha 0.1. The Jaccard Index and the Morisita Overlap Index were used to quantify repertoire overlap between compartments. GLIPH grouped TCR beta CDR3s together with public tetramer-defined viral CDR3s, and a viral motif had to include at least three viral sequences and also show V-gene enrichment. The clones in this table, taken by TCRdb from immuneACCESS, are in-frame only. Not every clone is retained; where verified, under half of the shortfall comes from an unresolved V gene, and the cause of the rest is unknown. Clone size and V and J calls were adopted from that table, with D and trimming inferred from the DNA. In this sample the table shows 1,500 to 2,000 clones, approximately 24% of which occur a single time. In total, the top ten clones hold around 8.5% of the sample.

Two independent pathologists confirmed that the uninvolved adjacent lung, which was taken at least 2 cm from the tumor margin, was free of atypia. At diagnosis, peripheral blood, uninvolved tumor-adjacent lung and tumor were collected and were preserved as a mix of fresh-frozen and FFPE material. The sequencing here drew on normal lung tissue next to the tumor, taken before any cancer treatment. This clonotype was obtained from a female donor of 60 years or more with stage II squamous cell lung carcinoma.

The nucleotide sequence is TGTGCCAGCAGTTACTATCGGGGACAAGAGACCCAGTACTTC. It codes for CASSYYRGQETQYF. The chain employs TRBV6-8 and TRBJ2-5, and perhaps TRBD2 as D gene, on 5 matching bases. Based on the germline V gene, the CDR1 and CDR2 sequences are MNHGY and SAAAGT. From its cysteine to its phenylalanine, the CDR3 spans 14 amino acids. Left in the record is the CDR3 DNA by itself, 42 bases read in frame from the first base. The trim is 1 base for V and 2 bases for J, with a gap of 8 bases between the germline ends.